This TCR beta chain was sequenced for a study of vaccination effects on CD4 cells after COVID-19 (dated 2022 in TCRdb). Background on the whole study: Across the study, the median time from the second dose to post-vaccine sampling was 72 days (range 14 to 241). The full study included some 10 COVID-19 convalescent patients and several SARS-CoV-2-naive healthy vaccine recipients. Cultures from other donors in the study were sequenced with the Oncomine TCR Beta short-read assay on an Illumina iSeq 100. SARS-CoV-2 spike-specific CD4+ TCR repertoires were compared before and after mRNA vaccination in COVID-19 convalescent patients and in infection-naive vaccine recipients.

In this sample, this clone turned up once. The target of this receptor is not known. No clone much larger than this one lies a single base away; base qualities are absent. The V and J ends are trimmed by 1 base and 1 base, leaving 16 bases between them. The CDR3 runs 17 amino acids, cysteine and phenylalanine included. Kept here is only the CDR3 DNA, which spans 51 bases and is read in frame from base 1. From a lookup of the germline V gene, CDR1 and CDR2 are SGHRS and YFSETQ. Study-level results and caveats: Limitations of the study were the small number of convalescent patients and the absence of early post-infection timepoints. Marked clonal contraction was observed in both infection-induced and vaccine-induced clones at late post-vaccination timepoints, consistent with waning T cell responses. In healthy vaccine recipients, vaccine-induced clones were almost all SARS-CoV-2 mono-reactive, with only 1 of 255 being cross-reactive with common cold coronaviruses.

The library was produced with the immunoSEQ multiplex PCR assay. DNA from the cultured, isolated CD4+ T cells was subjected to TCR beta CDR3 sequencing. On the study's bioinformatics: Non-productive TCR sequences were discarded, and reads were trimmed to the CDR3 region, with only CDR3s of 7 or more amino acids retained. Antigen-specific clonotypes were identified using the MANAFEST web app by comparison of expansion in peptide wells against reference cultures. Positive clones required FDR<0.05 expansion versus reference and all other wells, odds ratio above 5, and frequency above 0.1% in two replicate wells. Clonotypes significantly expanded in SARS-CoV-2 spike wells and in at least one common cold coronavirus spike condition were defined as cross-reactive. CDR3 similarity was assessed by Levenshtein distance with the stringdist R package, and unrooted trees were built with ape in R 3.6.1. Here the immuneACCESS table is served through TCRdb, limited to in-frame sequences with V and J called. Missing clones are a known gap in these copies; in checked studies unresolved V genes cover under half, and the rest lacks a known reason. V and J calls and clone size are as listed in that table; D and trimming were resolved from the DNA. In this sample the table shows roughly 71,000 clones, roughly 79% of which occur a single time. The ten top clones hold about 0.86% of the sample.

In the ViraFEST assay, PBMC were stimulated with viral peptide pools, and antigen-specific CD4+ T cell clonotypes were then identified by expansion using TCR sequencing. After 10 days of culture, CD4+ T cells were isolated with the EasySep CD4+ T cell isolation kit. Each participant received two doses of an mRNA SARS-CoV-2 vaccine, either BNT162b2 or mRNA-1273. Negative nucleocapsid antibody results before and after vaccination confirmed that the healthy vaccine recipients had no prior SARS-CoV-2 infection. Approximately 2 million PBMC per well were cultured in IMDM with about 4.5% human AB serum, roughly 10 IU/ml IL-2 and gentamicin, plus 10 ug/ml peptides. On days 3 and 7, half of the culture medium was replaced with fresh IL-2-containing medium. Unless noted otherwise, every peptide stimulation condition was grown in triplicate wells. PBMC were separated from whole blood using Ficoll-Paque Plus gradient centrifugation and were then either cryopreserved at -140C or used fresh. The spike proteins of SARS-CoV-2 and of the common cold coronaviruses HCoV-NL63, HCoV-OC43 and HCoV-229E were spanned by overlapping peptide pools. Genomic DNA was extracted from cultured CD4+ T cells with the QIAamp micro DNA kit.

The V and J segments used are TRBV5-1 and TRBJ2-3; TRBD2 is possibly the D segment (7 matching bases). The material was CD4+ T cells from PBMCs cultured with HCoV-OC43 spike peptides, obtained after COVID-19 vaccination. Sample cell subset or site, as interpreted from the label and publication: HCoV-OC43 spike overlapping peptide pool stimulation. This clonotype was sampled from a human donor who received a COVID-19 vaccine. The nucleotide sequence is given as TGCGCCAGCAGCTTGAAGTGGGGGGGGGCGGGCACAGATACGCAGTATTTT. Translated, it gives CASSLKWGGAGTDTQYF.